These 26 T cell receptor beta chains share one sample of origin, sequenced in a study of human T cells and chemical hapten exposure. The time point denotes: healthy volunteer bleed at 6 weeks. Unfractionated whole blood was the source of the extracted total RNA. TCRdb called the RACE reads again in MiXCR, with one record for every CDR3 protein. The sample records roughly 75,000 distinct CDR3 sequences, about 9.2% being singletons. The sequencing input was whole blood. These receptors all stem from a female donor in good health. Some clones in this sample may be carry-over from other donors' samples.

This chain uses TRBV5-1 with TRBJ1-4; 7 nucleotides match TRBD1. CDR1 is SGHRS and CDR2 is YFSETQ in the germline V gene. Trimming cost V 1 base and J 3 bases; bases outside gene matches: 3. The CDR3 covers 15 residues. The CDR3 DNA is TGCGCCAGCAGCTTGATGGGGACAGCTAATGAAAAACTGTTTTTT. This codes for CASSLMGTANEKLFF.

This clonotype was found a few times. The chain joins TRBV12-3 or TRBV12-4 to TRBJ1-1; perhaps TRBD1 as D (6 bases). This CDR3 is built from 14 residues. V lost 5 bases and J 5 bases, leaving 15 bases between the germline ends. Written as DNA, the CDR3 is TGTGCCAGCAGTCCTACAGGGATACCGACTGAAGCTTTCTTT. It codes for CASSPTGIPTEAFF.

The chain is built from TRBV27 and TRBJ2-3; the D call may be TRBD1 or TRBD2 (6 bases each). The germline V gene has CDR1 MNHEY and CDR2 SMNVEV (reference sequence). The germline V and J ends were trimmed by 5 bases and 2 bases, with 17 bases remaining between them. This CDR3 is built from 16 residues. CDR3 amino acids: CASSLGAGTSTDTQYF. The CDR3 DNA is TGTGCCAGCAGTCTGGGGGCGGGGACATCCACAGATACGCAGTATTTT.

The sample holds many counts of this clonotype. This rearrangement joins TRBV27 to TRBJ2-6; D call uncertain. Germline V gene lookup returns CDR1 MNHEY and CDR2 SMNVEV (reference sequence). The CDR3 extends over 18 amino acids. The V end lost 3 bases, the J end lost 1 base, and 16 bases lay between the germline ends. The CDR3 is CASSLEHRPMSGANVLTF. DNA for the CDR3: TGTGCCAGCAGTTTGGAGCACCGCCCCATGTCTGGGGCCAACGTCCTGACTTTC.

This clonotype was seen only a few times. CDR3 in amino acids: CAITQGQGAGYGYTF. CDR3 coding DNA: TGTGCCATCACCCAAGGACAGGGGGCAGGGTACGGCTACACCTTC. The chain has TRBV10-3 and TRBJ1-2; the match to TRBD1 covers 11 bases. The CDR3 spans 15 residues. Trimming cost V 7 bases and J 8 bases; bases outside gene matches: 12. CDR1 ENHRY and CDR2 SYGVKD come from the germline V gene.

This clonotype turned up a few times. V and J are TRBV29-1 and TRBJ1-5, with 7 bases lining up with TRBD1. Germline CDR1 and CDR2: SQVTM and ANQGSEA. V shed 4 bases and J 5 bases; nucleotides not matched to a gene: 2. The CDR3 contains 12 residues. The CDR3 loop is CSVVQGDQPQHF. The CDR3 coding sequence is TGCAGCGTTGTTCAGGGGGATCAGCCCCAGCATTTT.

Notes on this clonotype: A clone one base away is much larger, so this may be a read error. The V gene is TRBV7-8, the J gene TRBJ2-7, with 9 bases lining up with TRBD2. CDR3 length: 18 residues. CDR1 is SGHVS, CDR2 FQNEAQ, per germline. DNA of the CDR3: TGTGTCAGCACCATTTTGGGGGCTCGCGGGGGGGCGATAAGCGAGCAGTACTTC. Translating gives CVSTILGARGGAISEQYF. Complete variable domain (other parts from reference TRBV7-8 and TRBJ2-7): GAGVSQSPRYKVAKRGQDVALRCDPISGHVSLFWYQQALGQGPEFLTYFQNEAQLDKSGLPSDRFFAERPEGSVSTLKIQRTQQEDSAVYLCVSTILGARGGAISEQYFGPGTRLTVT.

As concerns this clonotype: A much larger clone differs from this one at a single base, so this may be a read error. The V gene is TRBV14, the J gene TRBJ2-1, with D perhaps matching TRBD2 (5 bases). The CDR3 runs to 12 residues. Deletions cut 5 bases from V and 10 bases from J, with 12 bases between. Per the germline V gene, CDR1 is SGHDN and CDR2 is FVKESK. The DNA for the CDR3 is TGTGCCAGCAGCGACACTAGTGGGGAGCAGTTCTTC. Translation: CASSDTSGEQFF.

This clonotype was found a few times. The chain employs TRBV20-1 and TRBJ2-4; 8 nucleotides line up with TRBD2. The V gene's germline CDR1 is DFQATT and CDR2 SNEGSKA (reference sequence). The CDR3 has 15 amino acids. The ends lost 0 bases at V and 8 bases at J; junction bases unmatched: 9. CDR3 region: CSARDWAGGKDIQYF. The CDR3 DNA reads as TGCAGTGCTAGAGATTGGGCGGGGGGTAAAGACATTCAGTACTTC.

The table lists this clonotype with a few counts. The CDR3 DNA sequence: TGTGCCAGCAGCCCCTGGAGAAACAACTACAATGAGCAGTTCTTC. This translates into CASSPWRNNYNEQFF. The chain carries TRBV7-2 and TRBJ2-1, with D unclear. The CDR3 sequence is 15 residues long. V was shortened by 5 bases and J by 3 bases, with 14 bases between the two germline ends. Germline assignment: CDR1 SGHTA and CDR2 FQGNSA.

This clonotype was observed at least ten times. The chain links TRBV6-2 or TRBV6-3 to TRBJ1-5; D gene unclear. This CDR3 is 17 amino acids long. V lost 5 bases and J lost 6, with 23 bases in between. Germline values: CDR1 MNHEY, CDR2 SVGEGT. In DNA form, the CDR3 reads TGTGCCAGCAGTCCCCCCCAGGTTGGGCGGCGGGGTCAGCCCCAGCATTTT. Residues: CASSPPQVGRRGQPQHF.

The CDR3 sequence: CASSPDGNPDEQYF. The CDR3 bases are TGTGCCAGCTCACCGGATGGCAATCCCGACGAGCAGTACTTC. The chain is built from TRBV18 and TRBJ2-7; D gene ambiguous. V gave up 3 bases and J gave up 5 bases, with 14 bases separating them. CDR3 size: 14 residues. Germline V CDR1 and CDR2: KGHSH, LQKENI.

This clonotype was detected ten times or more. The rearrangement joins TRBV3-1 to TRBJ2-7; 9 bases align to TRBD2. Germline CDR1 reads LGHDT; CDR2 reads YNNKEL (reference sequence). This CDR3 has 13 residues. Unmatched junction bases numbered 0, after V lost 3 bases and J lost 3 bases. The CDR3 sequence is CASSQRGGYEQYF. In DNA, the CDR3 is TGTGCCAGCAGCCAGCGGGGGGGCTACGAGCAGTACTTC.

The rearrangement links TRBV18 to TRBJ1-1; 10 bases match TRBD1. The CDR3 consists of 16 residues. Germline V CDR1 and CDR2: KGHSH, LQKENI. The V gene end was trimmed by 4 bases and the J gene end by 4 bases; junction bases not matched to a gene: 9. The CDR3 coding sequence is TGTGCCAGCTCACTCGACCGGACAGGGGGAGGCACTGAAGCTTTCTTT. This translates into CASSLDRTGGGTEAFF. Looking up the rest from reference TRBV18 and TRBJ1-1 gives the full variable domain: NAGVMQNPRHLVRRRGQEARLRCSPMKGHSHVYWYRQLPEEGLKFMVYLQKENIIDESGMPKERFSAEFPKEGPSILRIQQVVRGDSAAYFCASSLDRTGGGTEAFFGQGTRLTVV.

In this sample, this clonotype turned up many times. The V and J genes are TRBV20-1 and TRBJ1-6; 8 nucleotides match TRBD1. The CDR3 contains 14 residues. J gave up 8 bases and V 7 bases, and 10 bases lay outside the gene matches. Germline-derived CDR1 and CDR2 are DFQATT and SNEGSKA (reference sequence). The chain's CDR3 is CSGGQGSPYSPLHF. CDR3 sequence (DNA): TGCAGTGGAGGACAGGGTTCGCCCTATTCACCCCTCCACTTT.

The chain's CDR3 is CASSPGRAGNEKLFF. CDR3 DNA: TGTGCCAGCTCACCGGGGAGGGCGGGTAATGAAAAACTGTTTTTT. The V gene is TRBV6-5, the J gene TRBJ1-4; no clear D. The CDR3 has 15 residues. With 8 bases removed from V and 4 bases from J, the gap between germline ends came to 17 bases. CDR1 and CDR2 from the germline V gene are MNHEY and SVGAGI.

This clonotype has ten or more counts. The chain carries TRBV6-5 and TRBJ2-7; no definite D call. The CDR3 is made up of 14 amino acids. CDR1 is MNHEY and CDR2 is SVGAGI in the germline V gene. V dropped 2 bases and J dropped 1 base, with 9 bases sitting between them. CDR3 in DNA: TGTGCCAGCAGTTACAGCCCGGAATCCTACGAGCAGTACTTC. Encoded protein: CASSYSPESYEQYF.

This clonotype was counted between two and nine times. V usage is TRBV5-1 and J usage is TRBJ2-3, with D possibly matching TRBD1 (5 bases). Trimming cost V 0 bases and J 2 bases, with 22 bases left between them. The CDR3 runs to 19 residues. Germline loops: CDR1 SGHRS, CDR2 YFSETQ. CDR3 nucleotides: TGCGCCAGCAGCTTGGCCTATCGACAGAGACGGACGTACACAGATACGCAGTATTTT. Amino acid sequence: CASSLAYRQRRTYTDTQYF.

This clonotype was detected ten times or more. V usage is TRBV5-1 and J usage is TRBJ2-3, with TRBD1 matching over 10 bases. CDR1 and CDR2 from the germline V gene are SGHRS and YFSETQ. The CDR3 runs to 16 residues. Losses at the gene ends were 3 bases for V and 4 bases for J; bases not matched to a gene: 8. Here the CDR3 reads CASSSTGTGAADTQYF. The CDR3 DNA reads TGCGCCAGCAGCTCCACCGGGACAGGGGCGGCAGATACGCAGTATTTT.

The sample holds many counts of this clonotype. The chain has TRBV20-1 and TRBJ1-6; TRBD1 matches at 7 bases. Losses at the gene ends were 0 bases for V and 12 bases for J; bases not matched to a gene: 11. Germline-derived CDR1 and CDR2 are DFQATT and SNEGSKA (reference sequence). The CDR3 consists of 15 residues. CDR3 bases: TGCAGTGCTAGAGATCAGAACAGGGGAAGAGAACCCCTCCACTTT. This encodes CSARDQNRGREPLHF.

The V call is TRBV18, the J call TRBJ1-4; no clear D gene. Germline-derived CDR1 and CDR2 are KGHSH and LQKENI. V was cut by 2 bases and J by 0 bases, with 10 bases left in between. The CDR3 sequence is 16 residues long. The CDR3 reads CASSPVPMATNEKLFF. In DNA, the CDR3 is TGTGCCAGCTCACCAGTTCCGATGGCAACTAATGAAAAACTGTTTTTT.

This clonotype showed up many times. The chain is built from TRBV27 and TRBJ1-1; perhaps TRBD1 as D (6 bases). This CDR3 comprises 18 residues. The V and J ends lost 5 bases and 5 bases respectively, with 27 bases between them. Germline V gene data show CDR1 as MNHEY and CDR2 as SMNVEV (reference sequence). The CDR3 is CASSPPGAVSGVGTEAFF. In DNA, the CDR3 is TGTGCCAGCAGTCCCCCGGGGGCGGTGTCGGGGGTAGGAACTGAAGCTTTCTTT.

Worth noting for this clonotype: A much larger clone lies a single base off, so this may be a read error. The rearrangement joins TRBV9 to TRBJ1-1; D possibly corresponds to TRBD1 (6 bases). Germline loops: CDR1 SGDLS, CDR2 YYNGEE. The CDR3 sequence is 13 residues long. The CDR3 loop reads CDSSVGQHTEAFF. The CDR3 DNA reads TGTGACAGCAGCGTAGGACAGCACACTGAAGCTTTCTTT.

There are many counts of this clonotype. The chain's CDR3 is CASSPGSSYEQYF. The DNA for the CDR3 is TGTGCCAGCAGTCCCGGGTCCTCCTACGAGCAGTACTTC. J is TRBJ2-7 and V is TRBV28; D unresolved. Trimming shortened V by 5 bases and J by 0 bases, and 8 bases separated the two germline ends. This CDR3 contains 13 residues. Germline lookup yields CDR1 MDHEN and CDR2 SYDVKM.

V usage is TRBV15 and J usage is TRBJ2-3; no firm D call. V lost 0 bases to trimming and J lost 0 bases, with 7 bases between them. The CDR3 has 15 residues. Germline V gives CDR1 LNHNV, CDR2 YYDKDF (reference sequence). The DNA of the CDR3 is TGTGCCACCAGCAGAGATTACAGTAGCACAGATACGCAGTATTTT. This encodes CATSRDYSSTDTQYF.

This clonotype was recorded at least ten times. The V and J genes are TRBV20-1 and TRBJ2-7, with D maybe TRBD1 (6 bases). The length of the CDR3 is 14 residues. Per germline, CDR1 DFQATT and CDR2 SNEGSKA (reference sequence). Deletions cut 3 bases from V and 3 bases from J, with 15 bases between. CDR3 residues: CSASSDSSYYEQYF. In nucleotides, the CDR3 is TGCAGTGCTAGTTCGGACAGCAGTTACTACGAGCAGTACTTC.